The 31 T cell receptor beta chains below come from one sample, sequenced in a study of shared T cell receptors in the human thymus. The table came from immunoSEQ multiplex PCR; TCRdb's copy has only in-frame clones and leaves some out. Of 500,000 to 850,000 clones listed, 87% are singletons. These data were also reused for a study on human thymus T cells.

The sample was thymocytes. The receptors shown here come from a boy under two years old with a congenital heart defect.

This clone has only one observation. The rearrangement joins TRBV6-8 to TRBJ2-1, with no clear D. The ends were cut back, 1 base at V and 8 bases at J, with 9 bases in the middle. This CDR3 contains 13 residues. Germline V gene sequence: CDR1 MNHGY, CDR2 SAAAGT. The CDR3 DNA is TGTGCCAGCAGTTACTTCGAGTACCATGAGCAGTTCTTC. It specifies CASSYFEYHEQFF.

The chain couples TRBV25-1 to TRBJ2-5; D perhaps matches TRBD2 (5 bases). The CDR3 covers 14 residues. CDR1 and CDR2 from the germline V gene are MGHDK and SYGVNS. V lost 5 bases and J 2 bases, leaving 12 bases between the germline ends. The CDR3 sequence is CASSTTSDQETQYF. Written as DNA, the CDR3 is TGTGCCAGCAGTACTACTAGTGATCAAGAGACCCAGTACTTC.

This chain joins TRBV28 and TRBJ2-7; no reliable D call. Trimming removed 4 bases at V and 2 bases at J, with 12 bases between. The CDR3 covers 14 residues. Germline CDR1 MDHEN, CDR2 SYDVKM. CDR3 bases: TGTGCCAGCAGTTCCGATATGCGTACCTACGAGCAGTACTTC. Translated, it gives CASSSDMRTYEQYF.

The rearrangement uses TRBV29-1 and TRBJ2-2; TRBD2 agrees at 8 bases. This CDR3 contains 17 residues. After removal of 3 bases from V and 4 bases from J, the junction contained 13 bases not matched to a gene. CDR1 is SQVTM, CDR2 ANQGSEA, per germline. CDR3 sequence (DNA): TGCAGCGTTGAGGGGCGGGAGGACTCTCGGGGCACCGGGGAGCTGTTTTTT. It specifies CSVEGREDSRGTGELFF.

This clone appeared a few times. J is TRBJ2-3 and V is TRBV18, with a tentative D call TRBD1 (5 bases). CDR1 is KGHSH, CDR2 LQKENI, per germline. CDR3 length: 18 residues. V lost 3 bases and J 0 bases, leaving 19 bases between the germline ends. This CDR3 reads CASSPGPGVQESTDTQYF. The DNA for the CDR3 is TGTGCCAGCTCACCGGGTCCTGGGGTACAGGAGAGCACAGATACGCAGTATTTT.

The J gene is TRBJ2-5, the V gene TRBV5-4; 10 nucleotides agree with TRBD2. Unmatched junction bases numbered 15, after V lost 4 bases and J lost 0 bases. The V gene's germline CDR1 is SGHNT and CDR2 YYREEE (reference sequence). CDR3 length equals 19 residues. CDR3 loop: CASSPERGGFAGYQETQYF. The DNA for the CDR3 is TGTGCCAGCAGCCCCGAGCGGGGGGGCTTTGCGGGCTACCAAGAGACCCAGTACTTC. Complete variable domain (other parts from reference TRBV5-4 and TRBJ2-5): ETGVTQSPTHLIKTRGQQVTLRCSSQSGHNTVSWYQQALGQGPQFIFQYYREEENGRGNFPPRFSGLQFPNYSSELNVNALELDDSALYLCASSPERGGFAGYQETQYFGPGTRLLVL.

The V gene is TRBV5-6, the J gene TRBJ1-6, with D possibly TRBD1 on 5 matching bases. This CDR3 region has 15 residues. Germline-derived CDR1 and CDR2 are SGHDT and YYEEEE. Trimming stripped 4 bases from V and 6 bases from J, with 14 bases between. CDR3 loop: CASSSDSILNSPLHF. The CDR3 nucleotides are TGTGCCAGCAGCAGCGACAGCATACTTAATTCACCCCTCCACTTT. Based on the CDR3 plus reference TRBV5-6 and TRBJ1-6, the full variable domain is DAGVTQSPTHLIKTRGQQVTLRCSPKSGHDTVSWYQQALGQGPQFIFQYYEEEERQRGNFPDRFSGHQFPNYSSELNVNALLLGDSALYLCASSSDSILNSPLHFGNGTRLTVT.

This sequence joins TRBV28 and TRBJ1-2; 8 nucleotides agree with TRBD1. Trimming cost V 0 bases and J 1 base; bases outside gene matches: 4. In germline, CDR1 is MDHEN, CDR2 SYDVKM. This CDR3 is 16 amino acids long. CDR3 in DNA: TGTGCCAGCAGTTTATGTGATGACAGGGGTAACTATGGCTACACCTTC. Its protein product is CASSLCDDRGNYGYTF.

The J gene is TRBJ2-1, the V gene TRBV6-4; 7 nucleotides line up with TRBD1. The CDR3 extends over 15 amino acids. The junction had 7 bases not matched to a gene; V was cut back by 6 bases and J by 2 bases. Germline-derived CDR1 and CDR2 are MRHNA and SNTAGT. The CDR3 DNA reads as TGTGCCAGCAGCCTCACAGGGGCGCCCTACAATGAGCAGTTCTTC. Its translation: CASSLTGAPYNEQFF.

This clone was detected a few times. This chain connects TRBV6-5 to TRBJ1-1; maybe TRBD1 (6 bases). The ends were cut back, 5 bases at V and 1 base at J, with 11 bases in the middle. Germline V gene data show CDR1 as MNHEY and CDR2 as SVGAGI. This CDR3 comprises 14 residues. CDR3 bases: TGTGCCAGCAGTCGACAACAGGGGAACACTGAAGCTTTCTTT. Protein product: CASSRQQGNTEAFF.

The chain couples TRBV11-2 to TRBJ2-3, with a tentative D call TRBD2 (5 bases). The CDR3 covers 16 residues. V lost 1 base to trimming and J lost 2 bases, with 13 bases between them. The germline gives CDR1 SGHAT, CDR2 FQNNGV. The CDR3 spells CASSLGRSINTDTQYF. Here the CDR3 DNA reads TGTGCCAGCAGCTTAGGGAGGTCTATCAACACAGATACGCAGTATTTT.

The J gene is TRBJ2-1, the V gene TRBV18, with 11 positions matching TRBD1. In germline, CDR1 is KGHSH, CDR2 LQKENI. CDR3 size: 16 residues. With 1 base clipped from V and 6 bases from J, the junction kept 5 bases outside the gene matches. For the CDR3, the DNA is TGTGCCAGCTCACCACGGACAGGGGGCCCCCCCAATGAGCAGTTCTTC. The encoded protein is CASSPRTGGPPNEQFF. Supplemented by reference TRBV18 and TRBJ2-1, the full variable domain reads NAGVMQNPRHLVRRRGQEARLRCSPMKGHSHVYWYRQLPEEGLKFMVYLQKENIIDESGMPKERFSAEFPKEGPSILRIQQVVRGDSAAYFCASSPRTGGPPNEQFFGPGTRLTVL.

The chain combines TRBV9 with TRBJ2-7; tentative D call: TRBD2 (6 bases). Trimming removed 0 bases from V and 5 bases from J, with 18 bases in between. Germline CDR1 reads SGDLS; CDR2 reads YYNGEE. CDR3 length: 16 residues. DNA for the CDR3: TGTGCCAGCAGCGTAGAAGGGACTGCGAGTAGGCACGAGCAGTACTTC. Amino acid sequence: CASSVEGTASRHEQYF.

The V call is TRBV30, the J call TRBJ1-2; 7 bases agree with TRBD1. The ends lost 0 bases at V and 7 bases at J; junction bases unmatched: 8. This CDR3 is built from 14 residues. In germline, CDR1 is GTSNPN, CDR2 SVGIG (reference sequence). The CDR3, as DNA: TGTGCCTGGAGTGTACGGAGACAGGGACGTGGCTACACCTTC. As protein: CAWSVRRQGRGYTF.

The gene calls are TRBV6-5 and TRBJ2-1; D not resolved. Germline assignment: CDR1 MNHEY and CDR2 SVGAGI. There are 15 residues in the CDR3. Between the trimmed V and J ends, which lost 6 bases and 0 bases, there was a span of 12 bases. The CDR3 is CASSPGRSSYNEQFF. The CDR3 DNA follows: TGTGCCAGCAGCCCTGGTCGGAGCTCCTACAATGAGCAGTTCTTC.

CDR3 DNA: TGTGCCAGCAGTTGTCAAGTGGGGGCCCTTTTTTTCTACGAGCAGTACTTC. Translating it yields CASSCQVGALFFYEQYF. This rearrangement joins TRBV7-8 to TRBJ2-7; perhaps TRBD1 as D (6 bases). CDR1 is SGHVS and CDR2 is FQNEAQ in the germline V gene. The V and J ends lost 6 bases and 3 bases respectively, with 24 bases between them. CDR3 length: 17 amino acids.

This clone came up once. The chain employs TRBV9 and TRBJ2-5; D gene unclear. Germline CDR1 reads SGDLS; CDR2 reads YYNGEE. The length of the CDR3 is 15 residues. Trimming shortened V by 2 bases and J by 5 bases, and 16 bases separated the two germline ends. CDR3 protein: CASSVAIGGGETQYF. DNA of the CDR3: TGTGCCAGCAGCGTCGCCATCGGCGGTGGGGAGACCCAGTACTTC.

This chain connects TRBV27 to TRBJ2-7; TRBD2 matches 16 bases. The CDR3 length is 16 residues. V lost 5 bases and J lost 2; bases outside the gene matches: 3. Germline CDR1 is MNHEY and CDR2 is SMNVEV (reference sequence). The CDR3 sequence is CASSLGTSGRAYEQYF. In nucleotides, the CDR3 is TGTGCCAGCAGTCTCGGGACTAGCGGGAGGGCCTACGAGCAGTACTTC.

CDR3 DNA: TGTGCCAGCAGCGAGGGACTAGTCGAGCAGTACTTC. This sequence encodes CASSEGLVEQYF. The chain carries TRBV5-6 and TRBJ2-7, with TRBD2 matching over 8 bases. With 4 bases clipped from V and 6 bases from J, the junction kept 3 bases outside the gene matches. The CDR3 contains 12 residues. In germline, CDR1 is SGHDT, CDR2 YYEEEE. Full variable domain (outside the CDR3, taken from reference TRBV5-6 and TRBJ2-7): DAGVTQSPTHLIKTRGQQVTLRCSPKSGHDTVSWYQQALGQGPQFIFQYYEEEERQRGNFPDRFSGHQFPNYSSELNVNALLLGDSALYLCASSEGLVEQYFGPGTRLTVT.

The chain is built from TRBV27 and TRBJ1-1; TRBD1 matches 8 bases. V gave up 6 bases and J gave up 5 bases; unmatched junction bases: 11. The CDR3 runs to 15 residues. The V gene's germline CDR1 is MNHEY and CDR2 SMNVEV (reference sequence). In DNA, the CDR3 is TGTGCCAGCAGCCCTGTTGGACAGGGAGCGACTGAAGCTTTCTTT. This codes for CASSPVGQGATEAFF.

DNA for the CDR3: TGCGCCAGCAGTGAGACTGAATACAATGAGCAGTTCTTC. This codes for CASSETEYNEQFF. The chain uses TRBV10-1 and TRBJ2-1; the D is unclear. The germline V gene has CDR1 WNHNN and CDR2 SYGVQD (reference sequence). V dropped 2 bases and J dropped 4 bases, with 6 bases sitting between them. This CDR3 comprises 13 residues.

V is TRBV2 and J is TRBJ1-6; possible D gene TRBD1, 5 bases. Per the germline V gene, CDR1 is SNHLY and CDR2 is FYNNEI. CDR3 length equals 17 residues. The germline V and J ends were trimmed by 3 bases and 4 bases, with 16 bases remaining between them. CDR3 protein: CASSDQTPGNYNSPLHF. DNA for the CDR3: TGTGCCAGCAGTGACCAGACCCCAGGGAATTATAATTCACCCCTCCACTTT.

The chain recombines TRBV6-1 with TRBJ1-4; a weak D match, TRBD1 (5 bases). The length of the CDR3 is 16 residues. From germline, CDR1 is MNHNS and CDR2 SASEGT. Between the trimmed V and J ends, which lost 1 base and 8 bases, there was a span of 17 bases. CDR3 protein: CASSEVPGGVGEKLFF. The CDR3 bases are TGTGCCAGCAGTGAAGTTCCGGGGGGGGTAGGGGAAAAACTGTTTTTT.

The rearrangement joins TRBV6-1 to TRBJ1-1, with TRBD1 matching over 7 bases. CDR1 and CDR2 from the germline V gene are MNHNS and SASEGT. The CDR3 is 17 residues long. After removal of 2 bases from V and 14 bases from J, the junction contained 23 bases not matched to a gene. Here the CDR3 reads CASSEIDPVTGVSITFF. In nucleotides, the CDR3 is TGTGCCAGCAGTGAAATCGACCCGGTAACAGGGGTATCCATTACATTCTTT.

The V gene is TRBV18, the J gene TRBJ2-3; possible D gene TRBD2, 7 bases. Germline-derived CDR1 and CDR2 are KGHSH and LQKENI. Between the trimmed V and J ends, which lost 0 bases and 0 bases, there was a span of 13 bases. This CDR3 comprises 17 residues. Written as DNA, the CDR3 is TGTGCCAGCTCACCACCGGGAGGGGGACCTAGCACAGATACGCAGTATTTT. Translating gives CASSPPGGGPSTDTQYF.

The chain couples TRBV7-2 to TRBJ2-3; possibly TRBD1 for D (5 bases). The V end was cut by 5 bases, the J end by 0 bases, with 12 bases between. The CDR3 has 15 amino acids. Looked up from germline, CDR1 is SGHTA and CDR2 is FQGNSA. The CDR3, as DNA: TGTGCCAGCAGCCGACAGCTAGAGAGCACAGATACGCAGTATTTT. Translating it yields CASSRQLESTDTQYF.

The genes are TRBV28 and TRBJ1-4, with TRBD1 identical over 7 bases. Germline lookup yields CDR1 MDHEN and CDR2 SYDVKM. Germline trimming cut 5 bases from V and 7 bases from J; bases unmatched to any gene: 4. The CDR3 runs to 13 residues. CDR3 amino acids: CASSTRDSEKLFF. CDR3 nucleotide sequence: TGTGCCAGCAGTACCCGGGACAGTGAAAAACTGTTTTTT.

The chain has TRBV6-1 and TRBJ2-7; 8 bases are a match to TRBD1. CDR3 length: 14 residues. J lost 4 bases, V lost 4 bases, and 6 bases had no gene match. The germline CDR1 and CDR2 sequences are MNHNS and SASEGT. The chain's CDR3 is CASSGTGPTYEQYF. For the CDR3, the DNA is TGTGCCAGCAGTGGGACAGGGCCTACTTACGAGCAGTACTTC.

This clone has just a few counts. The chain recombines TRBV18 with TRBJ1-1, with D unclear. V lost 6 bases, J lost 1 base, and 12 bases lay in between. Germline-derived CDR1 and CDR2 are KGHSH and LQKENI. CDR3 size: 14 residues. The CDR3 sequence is CASSSVSGNTEAFF. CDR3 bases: TGTGCCAGCTCGTCAGTCAGTGGGAACACTGAAGCTTTCTTT.

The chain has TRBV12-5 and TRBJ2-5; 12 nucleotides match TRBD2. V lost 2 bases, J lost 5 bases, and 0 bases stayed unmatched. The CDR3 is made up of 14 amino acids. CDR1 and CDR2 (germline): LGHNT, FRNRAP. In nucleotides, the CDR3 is TGTGCTAGTGGTTTGACTAGCGGGAGGGAGACCCAGTACTTC. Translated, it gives CASGLTSGRETQYF.

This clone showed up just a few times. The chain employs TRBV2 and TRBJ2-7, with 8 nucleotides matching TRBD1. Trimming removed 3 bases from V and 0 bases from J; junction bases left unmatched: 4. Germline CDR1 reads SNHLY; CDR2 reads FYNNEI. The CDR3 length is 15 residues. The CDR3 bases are TGTGCCAGCAGTGATACAGGGGGTATCTCCTACGAGCAGTACTTC. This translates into CASSDTGGISYEQYF.